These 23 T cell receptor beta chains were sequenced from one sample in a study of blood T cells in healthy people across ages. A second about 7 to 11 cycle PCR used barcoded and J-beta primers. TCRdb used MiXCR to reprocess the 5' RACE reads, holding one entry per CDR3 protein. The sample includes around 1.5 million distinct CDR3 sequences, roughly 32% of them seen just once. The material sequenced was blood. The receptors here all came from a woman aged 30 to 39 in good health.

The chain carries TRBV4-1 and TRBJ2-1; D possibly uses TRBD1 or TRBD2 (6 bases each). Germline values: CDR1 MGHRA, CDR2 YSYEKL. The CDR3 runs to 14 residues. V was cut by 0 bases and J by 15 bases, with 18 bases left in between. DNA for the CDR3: TGCGCCAGCAGCCAAGAAGGGCAGGGGACTTCCCGGTTCTTC. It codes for CASSQEGQGTSRFF.

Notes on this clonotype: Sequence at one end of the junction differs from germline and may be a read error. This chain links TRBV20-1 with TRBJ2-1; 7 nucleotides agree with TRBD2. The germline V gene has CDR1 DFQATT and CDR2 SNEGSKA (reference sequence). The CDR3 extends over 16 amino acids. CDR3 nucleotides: TGCGGTGCTAATACGGGCGGCGGGAGAGGTTACAATGAGCAGTTCTTC. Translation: CGANTGGGRGYNEQFF.

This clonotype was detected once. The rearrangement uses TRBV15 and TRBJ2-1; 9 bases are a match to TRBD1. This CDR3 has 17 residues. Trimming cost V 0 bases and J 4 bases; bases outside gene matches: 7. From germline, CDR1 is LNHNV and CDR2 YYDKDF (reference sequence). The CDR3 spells CATSREVDRGAYNEQFF. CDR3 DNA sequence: TGTGCCACCAGCAGAGAGGTGGACAGGGGTGCATACAATGAGCAGTTCTTC.

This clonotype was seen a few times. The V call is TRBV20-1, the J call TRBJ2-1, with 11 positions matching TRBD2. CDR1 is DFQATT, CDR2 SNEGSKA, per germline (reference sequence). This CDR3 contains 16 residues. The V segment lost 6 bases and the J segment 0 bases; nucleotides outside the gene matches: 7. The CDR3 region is CSAQLAGANSYNEQFF. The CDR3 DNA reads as TGCAGTGCCCAACTAGCGGGGGCCAACTCCTACAATGAGCAGTTCTTC.

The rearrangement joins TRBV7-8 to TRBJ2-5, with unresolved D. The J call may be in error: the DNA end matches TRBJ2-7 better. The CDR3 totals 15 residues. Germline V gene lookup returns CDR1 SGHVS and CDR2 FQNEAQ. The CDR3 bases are TGTGCCAGCAGCTCCCAACGCAGAGCAGGCTACGAGCAGTACTTC. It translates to CASSSQRRAGYEQYF.

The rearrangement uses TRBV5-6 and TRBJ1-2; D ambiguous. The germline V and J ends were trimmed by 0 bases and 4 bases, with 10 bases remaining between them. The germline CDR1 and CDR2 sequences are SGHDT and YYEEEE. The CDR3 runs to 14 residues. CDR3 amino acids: CASSLGNKGYGYTF. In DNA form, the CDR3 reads TGTGCCAGCAGCTTGGGAAATAAAGGCTATGGCTACACCTTC. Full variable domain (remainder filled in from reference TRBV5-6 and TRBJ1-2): DAGVTQSPTHLIKTRGQQVTLRCSPKSGHDTVSWYQQALGQGPQFIFQYYEEEERQRGNFPDRFSGHQFPNYSSELNVNALLLGDSALYLCASSLGNKGYGYTFGSGTRLTVV.

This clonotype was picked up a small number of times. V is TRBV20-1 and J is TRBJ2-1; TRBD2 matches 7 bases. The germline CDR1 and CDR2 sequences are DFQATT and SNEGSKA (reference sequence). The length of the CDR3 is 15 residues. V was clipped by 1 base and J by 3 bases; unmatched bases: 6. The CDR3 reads CSARVNGRNYNEQFF. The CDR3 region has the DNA TGCAGTGCTAGAGTGAACGGGAGGAACTACAATGAGCAGTTCTTC.

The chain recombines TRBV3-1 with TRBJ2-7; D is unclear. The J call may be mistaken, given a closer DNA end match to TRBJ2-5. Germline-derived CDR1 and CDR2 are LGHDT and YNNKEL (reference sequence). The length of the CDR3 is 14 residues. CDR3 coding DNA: TGTGCCAGCAGCCAAGGAGGTAGATGGGAGACCCAGTACTTC. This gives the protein CASSQGGRWETQYF.

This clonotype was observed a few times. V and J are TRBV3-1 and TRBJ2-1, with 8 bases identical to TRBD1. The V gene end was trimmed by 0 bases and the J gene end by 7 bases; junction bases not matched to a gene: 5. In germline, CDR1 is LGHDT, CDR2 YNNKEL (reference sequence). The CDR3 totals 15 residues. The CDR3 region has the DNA TGTGCCAGCAGCCAAGAATCCAGGGGGCTAAATGAGCAGTTCTTC. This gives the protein CASSQESRGLNEQFF.

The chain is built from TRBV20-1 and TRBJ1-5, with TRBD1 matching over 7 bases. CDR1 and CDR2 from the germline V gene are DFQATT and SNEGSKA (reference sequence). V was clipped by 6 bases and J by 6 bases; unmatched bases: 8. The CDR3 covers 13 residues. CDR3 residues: CSAREGGGQPQHF. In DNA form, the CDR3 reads TGCAGTGCCCGCGAAGGGGGCGGTCAGCCCCAGCATTTT.

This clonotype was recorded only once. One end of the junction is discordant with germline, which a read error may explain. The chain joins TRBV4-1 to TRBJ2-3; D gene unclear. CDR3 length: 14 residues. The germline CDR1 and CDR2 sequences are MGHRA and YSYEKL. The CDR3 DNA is TGCGCCAGCAGCCCGGGCCCACCCCCAGATGCGCAGTATTTT. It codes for CASSPGPPPDAQYF.

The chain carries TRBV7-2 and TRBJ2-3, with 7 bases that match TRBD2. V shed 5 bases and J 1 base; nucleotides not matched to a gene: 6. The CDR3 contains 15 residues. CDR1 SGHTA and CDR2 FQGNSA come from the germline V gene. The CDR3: CASSMTSRGTDTQYF. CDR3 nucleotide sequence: TGTGCCAGCAGCATGACTAGCAGGGGCACAGATACGCAGTATTTT.

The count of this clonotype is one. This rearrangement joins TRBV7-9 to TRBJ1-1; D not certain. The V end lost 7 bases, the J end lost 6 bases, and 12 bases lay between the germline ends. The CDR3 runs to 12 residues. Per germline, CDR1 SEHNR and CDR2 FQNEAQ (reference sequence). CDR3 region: CASTRNRPEAFF. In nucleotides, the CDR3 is TGTGCCAGCACCAGGAATCGCCCTGAAGCTTTCTTT.

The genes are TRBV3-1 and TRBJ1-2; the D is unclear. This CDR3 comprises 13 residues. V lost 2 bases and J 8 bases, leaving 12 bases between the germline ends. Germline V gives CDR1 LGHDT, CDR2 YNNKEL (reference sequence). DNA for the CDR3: TGTGCCAGCAGCCAAAGGGATTCGCGCGGCTACACCTTC. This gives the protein CASSQRDSRGYTF.

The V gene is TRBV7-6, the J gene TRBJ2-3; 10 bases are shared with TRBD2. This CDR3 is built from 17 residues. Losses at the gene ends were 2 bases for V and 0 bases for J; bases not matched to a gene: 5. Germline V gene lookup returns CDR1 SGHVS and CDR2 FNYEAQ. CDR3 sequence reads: CASSLSSGGRSTDTQYF. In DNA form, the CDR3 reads TGTGCCAGCAGCTTATCTAGCGGGGGACGTAGCACAGATACGCAGTATTTT.

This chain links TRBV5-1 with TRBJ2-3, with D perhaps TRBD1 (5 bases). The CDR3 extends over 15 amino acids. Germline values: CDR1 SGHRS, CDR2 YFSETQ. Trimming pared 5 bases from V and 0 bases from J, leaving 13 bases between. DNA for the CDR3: TGCGCCAGCAGAGTACAGGTCACTAGCACAGATACGCAGTATTTT. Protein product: CASRVQVTSTDTQYF.

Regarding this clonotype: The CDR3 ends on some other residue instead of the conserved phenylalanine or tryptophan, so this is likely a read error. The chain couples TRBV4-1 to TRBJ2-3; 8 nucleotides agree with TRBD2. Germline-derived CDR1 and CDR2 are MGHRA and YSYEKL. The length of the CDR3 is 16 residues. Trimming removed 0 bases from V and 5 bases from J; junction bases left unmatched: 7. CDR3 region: CASSQDWRGARDTQYI. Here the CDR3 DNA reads TGCGCCAGCAGCCAAGATTGGCGGGGGGCGAGAGATACGCAGTATATT.

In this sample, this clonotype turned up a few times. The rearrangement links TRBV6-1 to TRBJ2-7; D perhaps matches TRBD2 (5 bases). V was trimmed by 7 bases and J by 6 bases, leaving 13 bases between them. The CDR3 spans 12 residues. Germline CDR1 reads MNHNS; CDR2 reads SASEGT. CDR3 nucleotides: TGTGCCAGCATTAAGGACTCCGGCGAGCAGTACTTC. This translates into CASIKDSGEQYF.

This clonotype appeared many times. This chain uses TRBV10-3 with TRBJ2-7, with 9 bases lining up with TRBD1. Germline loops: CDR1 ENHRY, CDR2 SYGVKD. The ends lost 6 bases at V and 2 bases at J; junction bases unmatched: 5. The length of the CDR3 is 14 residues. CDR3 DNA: TGTGCCATCAGCATAACAGGGGGCCCCTACGAGCAGTACTTC. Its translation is CAISITGGPYEQYF.

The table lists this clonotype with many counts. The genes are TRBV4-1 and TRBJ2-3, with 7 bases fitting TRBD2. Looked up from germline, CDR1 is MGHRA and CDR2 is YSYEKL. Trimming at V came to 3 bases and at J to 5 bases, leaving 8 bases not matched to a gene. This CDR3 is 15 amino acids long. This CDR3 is CASSHPMGGGDTQYF. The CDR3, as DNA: TGCGCCAGCAGCCACCCCATGGGCGGGGGAGATACGCAGTATTTT.

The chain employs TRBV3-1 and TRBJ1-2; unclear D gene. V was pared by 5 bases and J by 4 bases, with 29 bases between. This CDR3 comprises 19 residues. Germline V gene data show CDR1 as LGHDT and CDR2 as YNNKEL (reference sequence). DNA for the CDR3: TGTGCCAGCAGCGCCCTTAGGATAATCGGGCGGGGAGATGGCTATGGCTACACCTTC. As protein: CASSALRIIGRGDGYGYTF.

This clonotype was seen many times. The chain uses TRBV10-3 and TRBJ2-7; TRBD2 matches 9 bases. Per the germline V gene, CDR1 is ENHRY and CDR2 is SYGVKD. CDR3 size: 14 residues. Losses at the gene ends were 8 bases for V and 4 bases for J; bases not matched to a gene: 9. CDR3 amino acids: CAILWASGEYEQYF. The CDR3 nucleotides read TGTGCCATCCTCTGGGCTAGCGGGGAGTACGAGCAGTACTTC.

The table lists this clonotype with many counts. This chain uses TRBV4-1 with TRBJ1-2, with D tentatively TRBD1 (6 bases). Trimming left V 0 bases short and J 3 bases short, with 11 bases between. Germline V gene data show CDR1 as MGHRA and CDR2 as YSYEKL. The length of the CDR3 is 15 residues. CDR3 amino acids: CASSQDPGGHYGYTF. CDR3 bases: TGCGCCAGCAGCCAAGATCCCGGGGGCCACTATGGCTACACCTTC.